The sequence of this T cell receptor beta chain was determined in a study of blood T cell repertoires in COVID-19. Study-wide background: The United States, Italy and Spain supplied acute and convalescent COVID-19 samples.

Authors' methods: By means of reference gene primer amplification, nucleated cell counts were estimated. Assay: immunoSEQ multiplex PCR; the TCRdb copy retains only in-frame clones and omits some. Clone size and V and J calls were adopted from that table, with D and trimming inferred from the DNA. The profile shows hundreds of thousands of clones, 70% to 90% of them singletons. CDR1 MNHEY and CDR2 SMNVEV come from the germline V gene (reference sequence). This CDR3 comprises 14 residues. Unmatched junction bases numbered 8, after V lost 8 bases and J lost 2 bases. Participants spanned ages about 18 to 95 years and resided in roughly 22 US areas. Two negative PCRs, clearance, or symptom resolution had been documented for recovered Cohort 3 donors.

J is TRBJ2-7 and V is TRBV27, with 8 bases matching TRBD2. The TCR sequence derives from a woman aged 40-49 years who had recovered from COVID-19. The sample was PBMCs or T cells enriched from blood (not recorded which). This CDR3 is CASPLPGGPYEQYF. CDR3 DNA sequence: TGTGCCAGCCCTCTTCCGGGAGGGCCCTACGAGCAGTACTTC.